This T cell receptor (beta chain) derives from a study of cytomegalovirus exposure and HLA in healthy donors. Findings and caveats of the study: TCR beta chain V- and J-gene trimming was linked, in a later analysis, to a missense variant in DCLRE1C.

A remark on this clone: Its target is unknown. The junction differs from germline at one of its ends, possibly a read error.

The germline CDR1 and CDR2 sequences are SGHAT and FQNNGV. The CDR3 is made up of 15 amino acids. PCR used 60 Vbeta primers and 13 Jbeta primers. Sequencing used immunoSEQ multiplex PCR; TCRdb keeps in-frame clones, though not all of them. This repertoire includes some 160,000 clones. The material sequenced was PBMCs. The rearrangement links TRBV11-2 to TRBJ2-1; D is unclear. This TCR derives from a man under 40 in good health and CMV-seronegative. CDR3 sequence: CASSQVISSYNERFF. The DNA of the CDR3 is TGTGCCAGCAGCCAAGTTATCTCCTCCTACAATGAGCGGTTCTTC.